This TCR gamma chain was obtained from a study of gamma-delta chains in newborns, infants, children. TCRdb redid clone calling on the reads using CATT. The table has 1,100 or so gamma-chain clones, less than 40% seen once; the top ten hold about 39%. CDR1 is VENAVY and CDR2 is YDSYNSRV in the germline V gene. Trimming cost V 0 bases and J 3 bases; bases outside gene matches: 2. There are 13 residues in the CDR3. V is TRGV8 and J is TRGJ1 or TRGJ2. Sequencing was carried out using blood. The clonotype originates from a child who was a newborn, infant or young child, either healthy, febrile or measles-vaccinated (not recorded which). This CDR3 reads CATWDRRYYKKLF. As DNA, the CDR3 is TGTGCCACCTGGGATAGGCGTTATTATAAGAAACTCTTT.